The clone carrying this T cell receptor (beta chain) turned up a few times. The antigen is not known. The germline gives CDR1 LGHNA, CDR2 YNFKEQ. The CDR3 is 18 residues long. The J segment lost 6 bases and the V segment lost 1 base, leaving 9 bases of the junction unmatched. The source of the sample is a study of T cells in localized non-small cell lung cancer. The table came from immunoSEQ multiplex PCR; TCRdb's copy has only in-frame clones and leaves some out. Here the sample spans 100,000 or so clones, roughly 93% being singletons. Broader study findings: Adjacent lung exhibited a median of about 57 among the 100 most abundant tumor clones. Overall survival was longer when the density of T cells in the blood was higher.

The material sequenced was PBMCs, taken before any cancer treatment. This chain uses TRBV4-2 with TRBJ2-3; TRBD2 matches 14 bases. The origin of this receptor is a woman aged 35 to 70 with stage II squamous cell lung carcinoma. The CDR3 here is CASSQVGRTSGRSDTQYF. CDR3 DNA sequence: TGTGCCAGCAGCCAAGTGGGGAGGACTAGCGGGAGGTCCGATACGCAGTATTTT.